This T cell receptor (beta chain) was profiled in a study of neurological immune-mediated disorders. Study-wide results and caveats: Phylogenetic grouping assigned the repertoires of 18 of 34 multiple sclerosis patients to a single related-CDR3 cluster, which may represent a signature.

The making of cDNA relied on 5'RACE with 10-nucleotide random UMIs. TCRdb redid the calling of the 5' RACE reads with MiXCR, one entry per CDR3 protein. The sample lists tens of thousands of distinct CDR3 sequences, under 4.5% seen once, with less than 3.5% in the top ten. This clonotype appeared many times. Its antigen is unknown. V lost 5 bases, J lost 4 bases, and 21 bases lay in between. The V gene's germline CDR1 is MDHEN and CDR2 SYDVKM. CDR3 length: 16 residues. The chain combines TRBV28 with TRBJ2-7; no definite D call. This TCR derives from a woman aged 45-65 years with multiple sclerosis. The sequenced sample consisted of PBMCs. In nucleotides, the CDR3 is TGTGCCAGCAGTAAACCACCACCGGGCGGTGCATACGAGCAGTACTTC. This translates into CASSKPPPGGAYEQYF. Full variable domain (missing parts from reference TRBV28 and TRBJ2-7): DVKVTQSSRYLVKRTGEKVFLECVQDMDHENMFWYRQDPGLGLRLIYFSYDVKMKEKGDIPEGYSVSREKKERFSLILESASTNQTSMYLCASSKPPPGGAYEQYFGPGTRLTVT.